The T cell receptor beta chain described here comes from a study of follicular helper T cells after annual influenza vaccination. Overall study findings and caveats: Day 7 ICOS+CD38+ clones later appeared mostly in ICOS-CD38- cTfh.

TCRdb keeps only in-frame clones here, not all; method: immunoSEQ multiplex PCR. The sample shows some 1,100 clones, 78% of them seen only once. The time point is: 2015-2016 season, 7 days after influenza vaccination. Vaccine contraindications, substance abuse, HIV/AIDS, active malignancy and active illness excluded donors. On this clone: Its antigen remains unidentified.

This clonotype was obtained from an adult who received the influenza vaccine. Source: CXCR5+ CD38+ circulating T follicular helper cells from blood, taken 7 days after influenza vaccination. Sample subset: circulating Tfh, non-naive CD4+CXCR5+PD-1+ (ICOS+CD38+ or ICOS-CD38-).

The CDR3 region is CASSLGWQGAYEQYF. CDR3 sequence (DNA): TGCGCCAGCAGCTTGGGTTGGCAGGGGGCCTACGAGCAGTACTTC. The chain uses TRBV5-1 and TRBJ2-7, with 7 bases that match TRBD1. Per germline, CDR1 SGHRS and CDR2 YFSETQ. The CDR3 sequence is 15 residues long. Trimming removed 0 bases from V and 2 bases from J; junction bases left unmatched: 5.